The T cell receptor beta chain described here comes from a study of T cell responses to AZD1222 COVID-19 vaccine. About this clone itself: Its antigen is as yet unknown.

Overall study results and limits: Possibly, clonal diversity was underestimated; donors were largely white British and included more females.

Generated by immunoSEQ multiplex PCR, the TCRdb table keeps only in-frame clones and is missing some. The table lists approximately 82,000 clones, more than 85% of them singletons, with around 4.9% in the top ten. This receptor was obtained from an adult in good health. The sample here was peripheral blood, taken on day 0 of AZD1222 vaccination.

This CDR3 is CASSDGNTDTQYF. CDR3 coding DNA: TGCGCCAGCAGCGACGGTAACACAGATACGCAGTATTTT. J is TRBJ2-3 and V is TRBV5-1, with unresolved D. V was pared by 4 bases and J by 2 bases, with 8 bases between. The CDR3 has 13 amino acids. Germline V gene lookup returns CDR1 SGHRS and CDR2 YFSETQ.